This TCR beta chain was observed in a study of T cell repertoires in cytomegalovirus infection. Study-level background: Public TCR beta signatures were indicative of both CMV infection and a matching HLA type. Overall study findings and caveats: CMV-specific TCR beta clonotypes restricted by HLA-C dominated the ex vivo response.

The germline gives CDR1 SGHVT, CDR2 SQSDAQ. This CDR3 has 16 amino acids. TCRdb analysed the reads with MiXCR anew, one entry per CDR3 protein. This sample yields 90,000 to 120,000 distinct CDR3 sequences, of which under 55% are seen a single time; around 70% belongs to the top ten. Turning to this clonotype: Its antigen is currently unknown. The junction shows a germline mismatch at one end, possibly a read error.

The chain carries TRBV7-4 and TRBJ1-3; 7 bases align to TRBD1. The source of this sequence is a human donor in good health (CMV status not recorded). Some clones in this sample may be carry-over from other donors' samples. The source was CD8+ T cells from cultured PBMCs, collected from culture after CMV antigen stimulation. DNA for the CDR3: TGTGCCAGCAGCCCCCTACAGGGGAGGTCTGAAAACACCATATATTTT. It translates to CASSPLQGRSENTIYF.